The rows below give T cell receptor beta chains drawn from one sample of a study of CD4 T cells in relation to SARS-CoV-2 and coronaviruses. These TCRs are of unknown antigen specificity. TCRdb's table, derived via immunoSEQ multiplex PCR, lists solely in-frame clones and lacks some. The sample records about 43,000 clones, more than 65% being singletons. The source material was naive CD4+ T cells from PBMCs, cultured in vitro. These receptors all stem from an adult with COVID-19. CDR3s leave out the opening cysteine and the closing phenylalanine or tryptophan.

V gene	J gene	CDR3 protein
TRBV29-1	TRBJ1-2	SVAAQGGYGYT
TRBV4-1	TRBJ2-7	ASSQERLGTSGRSKYEQY
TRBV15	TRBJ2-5	ATSRDWSGTAFVETQY
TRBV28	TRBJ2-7	ASSLVLGYEQY
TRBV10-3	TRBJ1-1	AIRTGQGWTEAF
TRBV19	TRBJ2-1	ASSHVGSSYNEQF
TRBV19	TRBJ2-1	ASSRLAGGNEQF
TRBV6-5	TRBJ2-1	ASSYARGNEQF
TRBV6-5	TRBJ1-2	ASRASGTTYGYT
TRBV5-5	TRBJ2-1	ASSLVGGRSYNEQF
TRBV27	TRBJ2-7	ASSFSGAYEQY
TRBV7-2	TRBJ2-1	ASRRPGQGYNEQF
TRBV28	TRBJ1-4	ASRLDRNNEKLF
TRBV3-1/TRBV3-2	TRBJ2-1	ASSQEGDQISGRATTSSYNEQF
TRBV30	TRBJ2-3	AWSVGGAQFTDTQY
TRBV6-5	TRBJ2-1	ASSSPGLAGDEQF
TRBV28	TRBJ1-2	ASSFGPGQGYGYT
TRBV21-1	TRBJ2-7	ASSKVEGFSEYEQY